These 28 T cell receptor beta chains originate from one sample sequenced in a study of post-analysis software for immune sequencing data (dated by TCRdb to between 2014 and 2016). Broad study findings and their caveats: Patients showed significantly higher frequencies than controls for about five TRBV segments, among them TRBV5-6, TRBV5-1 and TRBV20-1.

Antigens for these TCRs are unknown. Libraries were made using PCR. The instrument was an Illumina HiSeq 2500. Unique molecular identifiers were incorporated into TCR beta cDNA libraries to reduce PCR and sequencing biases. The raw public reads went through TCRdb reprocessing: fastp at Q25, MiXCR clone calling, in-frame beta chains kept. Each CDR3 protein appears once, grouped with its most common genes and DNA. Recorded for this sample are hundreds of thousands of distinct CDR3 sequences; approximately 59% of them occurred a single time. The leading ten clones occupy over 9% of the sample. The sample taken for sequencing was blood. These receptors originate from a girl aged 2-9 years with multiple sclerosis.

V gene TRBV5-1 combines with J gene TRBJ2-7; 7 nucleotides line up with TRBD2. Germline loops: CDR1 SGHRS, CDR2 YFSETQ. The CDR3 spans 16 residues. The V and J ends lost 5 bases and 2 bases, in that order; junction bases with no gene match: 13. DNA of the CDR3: TGCGCCAGCAGTAACGGGAGGCCGGGAAGGGCCTACGAGCAGTACTTC. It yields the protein CASSNGRPGRAYEQYF. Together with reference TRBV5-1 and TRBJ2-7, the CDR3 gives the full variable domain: KAGVTQTPRYLIKTRGQQVTLSCSPISGHRSVSWYQQTPGQGLQFLFEYFSETQRNKGNFPGRFSGRQFSNSRSEMNVSTLELGDSALYLCASSNGRPGRAYEQYFGPGTRLTVT.

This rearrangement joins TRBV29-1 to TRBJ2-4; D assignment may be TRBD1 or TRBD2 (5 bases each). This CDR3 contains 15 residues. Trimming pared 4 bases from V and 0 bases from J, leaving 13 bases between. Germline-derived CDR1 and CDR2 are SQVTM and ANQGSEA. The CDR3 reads CSVVAWDLAKNIQYF. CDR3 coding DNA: TGCAGCGTTGTTGCGTGGGACCTAGCCAAAAACATTCAGTACTTC.

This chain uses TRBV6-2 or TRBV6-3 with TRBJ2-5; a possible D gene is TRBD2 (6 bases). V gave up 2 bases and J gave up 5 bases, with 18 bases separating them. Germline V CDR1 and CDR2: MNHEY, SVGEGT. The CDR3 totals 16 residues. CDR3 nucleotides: TGTGCCAGCAGTTACGCTGGGGGGAGGATTGGGGAGACCCAGTACTTC. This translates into CASSYAGGRIGETQYF.

The CDR3 DNA follows: TGTGCCAGCACTCCACTTCAGGGGAACTACGAGCAGTACTTC. It specifies CASTPLQGNYEQYF. The chain uses TRBV6-1 and TRBJ2-7; D is possibly TRBD1 (6 bases). Germline lookup yields CDR1 MNHNS and CDR2 SASEGT. V lost 7 bases, J lost 3 bases, and 16 bases lay in between. This CDR3 is 14 amino acids long.

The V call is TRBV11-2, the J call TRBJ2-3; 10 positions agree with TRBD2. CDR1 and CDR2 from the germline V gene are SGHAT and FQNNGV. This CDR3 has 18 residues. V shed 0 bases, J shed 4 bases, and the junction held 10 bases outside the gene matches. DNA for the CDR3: TGTGCCAGCAGCTTAGATTCGCTAGCGGGGGAGTCCCCAGATACGCAGTATTTT. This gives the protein CASSLDSLAGESPDTQYF.

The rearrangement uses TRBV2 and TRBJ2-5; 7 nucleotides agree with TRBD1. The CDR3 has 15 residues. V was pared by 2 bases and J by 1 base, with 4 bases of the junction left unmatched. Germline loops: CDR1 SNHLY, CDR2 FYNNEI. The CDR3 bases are TGTGCCAGCAGTGAACAGGCAGGGGGCCAAGAGACCCAGTACTTC. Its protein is CASSEQAGGQETQYF.

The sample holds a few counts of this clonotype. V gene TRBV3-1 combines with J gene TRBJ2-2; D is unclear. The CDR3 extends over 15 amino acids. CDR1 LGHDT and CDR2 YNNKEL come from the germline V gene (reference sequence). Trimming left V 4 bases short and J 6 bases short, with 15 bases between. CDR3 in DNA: TGTGCCAGCAGCCCAGGTCAACCCGGCGCCGGGGAGCTGTTTTTT. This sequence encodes CASSPGQPGAGELFF.

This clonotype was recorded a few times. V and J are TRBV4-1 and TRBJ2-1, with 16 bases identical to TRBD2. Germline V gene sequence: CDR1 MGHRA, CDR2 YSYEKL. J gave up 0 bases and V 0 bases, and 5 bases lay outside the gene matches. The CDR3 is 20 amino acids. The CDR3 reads CASSQDRGTSGRASYNEQFF. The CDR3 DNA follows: TGCGCCAGCAGCCAAGACAGGGGGACTAGCGGGAGGGCCTCCTACAATGAGCAGTTCTTC.

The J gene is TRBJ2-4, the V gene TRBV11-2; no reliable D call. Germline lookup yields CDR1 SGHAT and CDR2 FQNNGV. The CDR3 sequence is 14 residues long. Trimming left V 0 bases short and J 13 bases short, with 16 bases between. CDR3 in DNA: TGTGCCAGCAGCTTAGAAAACGGTGGCTCAGCCCAGTACTTC. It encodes CASSLENGGSAQYF.

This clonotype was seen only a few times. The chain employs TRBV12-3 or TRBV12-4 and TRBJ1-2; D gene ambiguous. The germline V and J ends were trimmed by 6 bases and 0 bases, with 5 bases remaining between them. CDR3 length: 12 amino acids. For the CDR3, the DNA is TGTGCCAGCAGGATGGCTAACTATGGCTACACCTTC. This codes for CASRMANYGYTF.

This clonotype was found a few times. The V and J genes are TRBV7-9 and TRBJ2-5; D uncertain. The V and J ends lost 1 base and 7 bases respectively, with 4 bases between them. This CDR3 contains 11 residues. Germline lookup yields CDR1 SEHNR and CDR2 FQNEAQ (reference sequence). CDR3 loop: CASSLEATQYF. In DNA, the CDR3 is TGTGCCAGCAGCTTAGAGGCGACCCAGTACTTC.

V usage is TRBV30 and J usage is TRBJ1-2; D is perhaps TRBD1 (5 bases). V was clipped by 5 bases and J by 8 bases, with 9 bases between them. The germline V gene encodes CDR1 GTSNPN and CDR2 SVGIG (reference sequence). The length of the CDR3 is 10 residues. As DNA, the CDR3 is TGTGCCTGGGGGGCAGCGGGCTACACCTTC. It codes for CAWGAAGYTF.

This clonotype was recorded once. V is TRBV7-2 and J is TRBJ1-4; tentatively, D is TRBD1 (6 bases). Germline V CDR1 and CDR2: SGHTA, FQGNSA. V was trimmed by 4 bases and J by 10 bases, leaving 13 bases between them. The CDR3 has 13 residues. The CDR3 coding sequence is TGTGCCAGCAGCTATCGGCGGGGGGCAAAACTGTTTTTT. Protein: CASSYRRGAKLFF.

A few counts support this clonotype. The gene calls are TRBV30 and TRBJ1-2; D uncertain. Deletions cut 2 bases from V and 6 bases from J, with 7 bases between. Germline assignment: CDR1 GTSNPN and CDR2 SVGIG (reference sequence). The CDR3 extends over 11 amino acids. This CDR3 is CAWSIGDGYTF. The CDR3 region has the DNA TGTGCCTGGAGTATCGGAGATGGCTACACCTTC.

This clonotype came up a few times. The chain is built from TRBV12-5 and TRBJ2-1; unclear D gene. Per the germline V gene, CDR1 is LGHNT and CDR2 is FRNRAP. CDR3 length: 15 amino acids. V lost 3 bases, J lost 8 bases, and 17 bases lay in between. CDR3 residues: CASGFSYAKVDEQFF. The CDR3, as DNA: TGTGCTAGTGGTTTCTCATATGCCAAGGTTGATGAGCAGTTCTTC.

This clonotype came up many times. CDR3 bases: TGCGCCAGCAGCTCGGGAGGGGACAATGAGCAGTTCTTC. Translated, it gives CASSSGGDNEQFF. The rearrangement links TRBV5-1 to TRBJ2-1, with 8 bases that match TRBD2. The germline V gene encodes CDR1 SGHRS and CDR2 YFSETQ. This CDR3 is 13 amino acids long. Unmatched junction bases numbered 1, after V lost 3 bases and J lost 5 bases. The complete variable domain, with remaining parts taken from reference TRBV5-1 and TRBJ2-1, reads KAGVTQTPRYLIKTRGQQVTLSCSPISGHRSVSWYQQTPGQGLQFLFEYFSETQRNKGNFPGRFSGRQFSNSRSEMNVSTLELGDSALYLCASSSGGDNEQFFGPGTRLTVL.

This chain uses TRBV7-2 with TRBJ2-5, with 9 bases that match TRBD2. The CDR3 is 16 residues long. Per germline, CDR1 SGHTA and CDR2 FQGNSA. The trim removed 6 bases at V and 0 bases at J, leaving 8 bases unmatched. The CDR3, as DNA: TGTGCCAGCAGTTCAGCGGGGGGCTGGTACCAAGAGACCCAGTACTTC. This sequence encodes CASSSAGGWYQETQYF.

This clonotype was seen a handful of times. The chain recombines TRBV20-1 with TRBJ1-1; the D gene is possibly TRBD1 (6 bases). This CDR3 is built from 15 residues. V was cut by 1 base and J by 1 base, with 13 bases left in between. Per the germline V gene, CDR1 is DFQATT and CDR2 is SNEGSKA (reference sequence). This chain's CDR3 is CSARVAGTQNTEAFF. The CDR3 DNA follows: TGCAGTGCTAGAGTTGCCGGGACACAGAACACTGAAGCTTTCTTT.

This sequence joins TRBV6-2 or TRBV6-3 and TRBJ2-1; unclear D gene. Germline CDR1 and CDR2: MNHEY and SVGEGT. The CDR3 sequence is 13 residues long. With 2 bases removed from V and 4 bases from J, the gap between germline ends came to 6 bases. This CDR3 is CASSYGRYNEQFF. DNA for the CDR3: TGTGCCAGCAGTTACGGCAGGTACAATGAGCAGTTCTTC.

CDR3 nucleotides: TGCGCCAGCAGCTTGGATCCAGGGGTCGAGCAGTACTTC. This gives the protein CASSLDPGVEQYF. The chain couples TRBV5-1 to TRBJ2-7; D is perhaps TRBD1 (6 bases). Germline CDR1 SGHRS, CDR2 YFSETQ. V dropped 0 bases and J dropped 6 bases, with 10 bases sitting between them. The CDR3 has 13 amino acids.

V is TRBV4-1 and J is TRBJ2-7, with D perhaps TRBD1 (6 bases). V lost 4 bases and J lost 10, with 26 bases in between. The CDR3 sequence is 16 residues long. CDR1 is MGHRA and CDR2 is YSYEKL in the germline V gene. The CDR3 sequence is CASSPLTGLTGRAQYF. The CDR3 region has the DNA TGCGCCAGCAGCCCTCTAACAGGGTTGACCGGACGAGCTCAGTACTTC.

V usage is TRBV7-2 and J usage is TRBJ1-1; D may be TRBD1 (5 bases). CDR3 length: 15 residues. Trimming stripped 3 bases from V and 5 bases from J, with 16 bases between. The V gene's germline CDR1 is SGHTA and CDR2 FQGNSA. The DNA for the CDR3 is TGTGCCAGCAGCTTGGGACCGGGGCAGAAAACTGAAGCTTTCTTT. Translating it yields CASSLGPGQKTEAFF.

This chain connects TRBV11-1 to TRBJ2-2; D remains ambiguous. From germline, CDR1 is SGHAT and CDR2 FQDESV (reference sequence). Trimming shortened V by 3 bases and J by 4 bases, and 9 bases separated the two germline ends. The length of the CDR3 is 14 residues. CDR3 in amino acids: CASSLDGSTGELFF. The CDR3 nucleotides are TGTGCCAGCAGCTTGGACGGATCCACCGGGGAGCTGTTTTTT.

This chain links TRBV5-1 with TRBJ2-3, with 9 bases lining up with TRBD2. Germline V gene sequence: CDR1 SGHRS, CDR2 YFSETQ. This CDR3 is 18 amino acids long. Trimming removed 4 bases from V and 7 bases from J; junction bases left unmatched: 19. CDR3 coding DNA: TGCGCCAGCAGCACGGGGGACCTAGCGGGATCCCTCCCGTATACGCAGTATTTT. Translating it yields CASSTGDLAGSLPYTQYF.

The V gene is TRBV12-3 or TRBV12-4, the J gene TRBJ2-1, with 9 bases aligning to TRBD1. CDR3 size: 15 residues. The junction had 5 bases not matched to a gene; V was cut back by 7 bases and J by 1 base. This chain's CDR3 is CASTKGQGSYNEQFF. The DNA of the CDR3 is TGTGCCAGCACCAAGGGACAGGGTTCCTACAATGAGCAGTTCTTC.

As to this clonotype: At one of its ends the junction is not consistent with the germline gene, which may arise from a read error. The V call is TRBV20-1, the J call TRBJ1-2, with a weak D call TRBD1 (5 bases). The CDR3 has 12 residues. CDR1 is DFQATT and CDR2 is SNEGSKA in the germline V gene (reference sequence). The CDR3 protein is CRARLGALGWTF. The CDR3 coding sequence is TGCAGGGCTAGGTTAGGGGCATTGGGGTGGACCTTC.

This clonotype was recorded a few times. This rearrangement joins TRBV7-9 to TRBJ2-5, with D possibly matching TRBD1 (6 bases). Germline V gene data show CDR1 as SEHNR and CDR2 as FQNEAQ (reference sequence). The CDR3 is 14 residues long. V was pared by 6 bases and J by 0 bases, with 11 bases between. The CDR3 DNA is TGTGCCAGCAGTCCCGGACAGTACCAAGAGACCCAGTACTTC. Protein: CASSPGQYQETQYF.

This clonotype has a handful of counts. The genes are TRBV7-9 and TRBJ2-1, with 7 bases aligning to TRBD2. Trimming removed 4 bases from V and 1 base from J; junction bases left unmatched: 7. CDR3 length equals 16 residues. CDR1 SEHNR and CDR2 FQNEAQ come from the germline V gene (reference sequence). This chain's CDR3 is CASSSGRGSSYNEQFF. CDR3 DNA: TGTGCCAGCAGCTCAGGGAGGGGCTCTTCCTACAATGAGCAGTTCTTC.